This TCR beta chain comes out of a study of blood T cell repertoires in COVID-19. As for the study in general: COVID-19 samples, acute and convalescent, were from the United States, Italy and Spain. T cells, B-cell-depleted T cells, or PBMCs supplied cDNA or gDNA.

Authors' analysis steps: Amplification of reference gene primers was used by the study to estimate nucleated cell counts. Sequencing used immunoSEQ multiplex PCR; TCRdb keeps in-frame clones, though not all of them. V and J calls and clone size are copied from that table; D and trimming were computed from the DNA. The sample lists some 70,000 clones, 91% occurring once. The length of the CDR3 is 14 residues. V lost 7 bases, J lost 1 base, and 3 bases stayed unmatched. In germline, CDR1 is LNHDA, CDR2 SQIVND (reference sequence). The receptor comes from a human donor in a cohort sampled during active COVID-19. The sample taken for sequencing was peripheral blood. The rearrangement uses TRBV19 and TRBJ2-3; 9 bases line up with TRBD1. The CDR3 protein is CASKQGAGTDTQYF. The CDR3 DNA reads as TGTGCCAGTAAACAGGGGGCTGGCACAGATACGCAGTATTTT.